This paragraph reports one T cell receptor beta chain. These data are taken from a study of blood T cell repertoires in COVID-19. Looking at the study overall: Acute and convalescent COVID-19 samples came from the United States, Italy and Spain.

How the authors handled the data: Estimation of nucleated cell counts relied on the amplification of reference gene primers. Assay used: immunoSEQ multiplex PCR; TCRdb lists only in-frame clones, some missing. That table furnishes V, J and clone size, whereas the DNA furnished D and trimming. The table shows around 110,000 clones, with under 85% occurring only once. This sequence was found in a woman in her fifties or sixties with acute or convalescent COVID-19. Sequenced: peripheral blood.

The CDR3 reads CATDLGGGNTEAFF. The CDR3 nucleotides are TGTGCCACAGACCTGGGCGGGGGGAACACTGAAGCTTTCTTT. The gene calls are TRBV15 and TRBJ1-1; perhaps TRBD1 as D (5 bases). This CDR3 contains 14 residues. The germline V gene has CDR1 LNHNV and CDR2 YYDKDF (reference sequence). The V end was cut by 9 bases, the J end by 1 base, with 15 bases between.